This T cell receptor beta chain was obtained from a study of shared T cell receptors in the human thymus. Germline values: CDR1 SGHDN, CDR2 FVKESK. V dropped 2 bases and J dropped 2 bases, with 19 bases sitting between them. The CDR3 has 17 residues. Measured with immunoSEQ multiplex PCR; TCRdb has only the in-frame clones, and not every one. Of roughly 700,000 clones listed, 70% to 90% are singletons. This same sample was also part of a study on human thymus T cells. That report notes: Immunologically healthy infants in Finland undergoing congenital heart defect surgery were the donors. Resections that were taken during corrective heart surgery supplied the thymus tissue. The authors found apparently biased V and J gene usage in thymic and blood repertoires.

The sequence was collected from a boy under two years old with a congenital heart defect. Sequenced input: thymocytes. The rearrangement joins TRBV14 to TRBJ2-7; D possibly corresponds to TRBD2 (7 bases). The DNA of the CDR3 is TGTGCCAGCAGCCAATGGCGGGCGGGGGCATACACCTACGAGCAGTACTTC. Translated: CASSQWRAGAYTYEQYF. Full variable domain (rest looked up from reference TRBV14 and TRBJ2-7): EAGVTQFPSHSVIEKGQTVTLRCDPISGHDNLYWYRRVMGKEIKFLLHFVKESKQDESGMPNNRFLAERTGGTYSTLKVQPAELEDSGVYFCASSQWRAGAYTYEQYFGPGTRLTVT.